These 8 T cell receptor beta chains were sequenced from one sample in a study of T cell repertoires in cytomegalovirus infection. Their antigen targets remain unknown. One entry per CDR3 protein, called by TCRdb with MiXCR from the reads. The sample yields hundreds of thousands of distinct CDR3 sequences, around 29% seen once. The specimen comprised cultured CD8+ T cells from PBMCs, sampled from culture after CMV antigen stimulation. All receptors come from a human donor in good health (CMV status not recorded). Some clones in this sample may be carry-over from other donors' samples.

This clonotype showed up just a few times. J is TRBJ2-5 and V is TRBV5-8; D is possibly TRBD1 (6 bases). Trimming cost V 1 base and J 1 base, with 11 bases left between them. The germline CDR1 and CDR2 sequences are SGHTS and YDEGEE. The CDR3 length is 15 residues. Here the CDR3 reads CASSLTGQIQETQYF. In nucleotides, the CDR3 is TGTGCCAGCAGCTTGACAGGACAGATCCAAGAGACCCAGTACTTC.

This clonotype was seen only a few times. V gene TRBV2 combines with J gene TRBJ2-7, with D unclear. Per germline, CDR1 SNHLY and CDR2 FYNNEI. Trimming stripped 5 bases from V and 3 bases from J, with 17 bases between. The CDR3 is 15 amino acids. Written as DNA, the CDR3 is TGTGCCAGCAGTACTCCGGTCAAAGTGAACTACGAGCAGTACTTC. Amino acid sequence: CASSTPVKVNYEQYF.

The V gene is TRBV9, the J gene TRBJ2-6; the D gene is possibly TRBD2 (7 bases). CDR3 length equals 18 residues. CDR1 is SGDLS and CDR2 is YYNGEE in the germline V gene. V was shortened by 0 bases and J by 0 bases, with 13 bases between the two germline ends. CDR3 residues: CASSVEIGGASGANVLTF. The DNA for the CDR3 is TGTGCCAGCAGCGTAGAGATTGGGGGGGCCTCTGGGGCCAACGTCCTGACTTTC.

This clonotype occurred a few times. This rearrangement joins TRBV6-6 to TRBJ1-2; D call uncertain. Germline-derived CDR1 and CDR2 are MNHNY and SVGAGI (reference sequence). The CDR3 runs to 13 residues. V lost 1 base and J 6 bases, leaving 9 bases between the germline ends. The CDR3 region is CASSYFGGDGYTF. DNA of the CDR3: TGTGCCAGCAGTTACTTCGGTGGAGATGGCTACACCTTC.

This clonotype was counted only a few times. The CDR3 spells CASSLGGGESTDTQYF. In DNA form, the CDR3 reads TGTGCCAGCAGCCTAGGGGGCGGGGAAAGCACAGATACGCAGTATTTT. The J gene is TRBJ2-3, the V gene TRBV7-9; D might be TRBD1 (7 bases). V dropped 5 bases and J dropped 0 bases, with 15 bases sitting between them. The CDR3 runs to 16 residues. Germline values: CDR1 SEHNR, CDR2 FQNEAQ (reference sequence).

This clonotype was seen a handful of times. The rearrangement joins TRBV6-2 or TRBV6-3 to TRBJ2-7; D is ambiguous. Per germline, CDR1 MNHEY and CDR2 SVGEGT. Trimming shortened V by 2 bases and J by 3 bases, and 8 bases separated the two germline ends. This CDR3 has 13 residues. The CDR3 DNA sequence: TGTGCCAGCAGTTACCCTGACAACTACGAGCAGTACGTC. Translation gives CASSYPDNYEQYV.

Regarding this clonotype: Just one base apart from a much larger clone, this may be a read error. CDR3 residues: CASSNMVYEQYF. In DNA form, the CDR3 reads TGTGCCAGCAGCAACATGGTCTACGAGCAGTACTTC. The rearrangement links TRBV7-2 to TRBJ2-7; D is unresolved. The CDR3 spans 12 residues. The ends were cut back, 5 bases at V and 3 bases at J, with 8 bases in the middle. Germline loops: CDR1 SGHTA, CDR2 FQGNSA.

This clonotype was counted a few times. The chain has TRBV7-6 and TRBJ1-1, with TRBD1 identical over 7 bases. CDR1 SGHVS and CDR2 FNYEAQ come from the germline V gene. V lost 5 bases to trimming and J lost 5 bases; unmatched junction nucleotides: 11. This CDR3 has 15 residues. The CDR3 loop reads CASSLRDRRDTEAFF. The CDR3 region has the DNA TGTGCCAGCAGCCTCCGGGACAGAAGAGATACTGAAGCTTTCTTT.